This T cell receptor (beta chain) was retrieved from a study of blood T cells in healthy people across ages. Study-level findings and limits: Estimates of diversity drawn from one million T cells were considered underestimates.

Isolation recovered at least 6.5 million PBMCs from every sample. On this clonotype itself: Its antigen is still unknown.

CDR3 size: 13 residues. The ends were cut back, 4 bases at V and 8 bases at J, with 12 bases in the middle. Germline loops: CDR1 SGHAT, CDR2 FQNNGV. Sample-barcoded 5' priming and a J-beta primer mix drove a second PCR of roughly 6 to 12 cycles. A template-switch adaptor containing 12 random nucleotides labeled each cDNA molecule. There were at least 2.5 million CDR3-containing paired-end reads obtained from each sample. Each CDR3 protein gets one entry after TCRdb re-called the 5' RACE reads with MiXCR. The table shows approximately 800,000 distinct CDR3 sequences, with 35% to 40% occurring only once.

This clonotype was obtained from a man between 18 and 35 years old in good health. Material: blood. The V gene is TRBV11-2, the J gene TRBJ2-1; the D is unclear. The DNA of the CDR3 is TGTGCCAGCAGCTCCGAGCTTGGAGATGAGCAGTTCTTC. It is translated as CASSSELGDEQFF.